This passage covers 6 T cell receptor beta chains from one sample sequenced in a study of graft-versus-host responses after intestinal transplantation. Antigen specificity for these receptors is unknown. The assay was immunoSEQ multiplex PCR, and TCRdb's table has in-frame clones only and misses some. The table lists approximately 79,000 clones, approximately 78% of them singletons. The sample consisted of unstimulated CD4+ T cells sorted from spleen or lymph node cells, taken before intestinal transplant. These receptors were taken from a human donor who received an intestinal transplant.

This clone has just a few counts. The rearrangement links TRBV30 to TRBJ2-3; tentative D call: TRBD1 (5 bases). This CDR3 is 14 amino acids long. Germline CDR1 GTSNPN, CDR2 SVGIG (reference sequence). Trimming removed 4 bases from V and 2 bases from J, with 13 bases in between. The CDR3 protein is CAWKRQLNTDTQYF. The CDR3 region has the DNA TGTGCCTGGAAACGACAGCTCAACACAGATACGCAGTATTTT.

V gene TRBV7-8 combines with J gene TRBJ1-2, with 7 bases lining up with TRBD1. V shed 5 bases, J shed 11 bases, and the junction held 14 bases outside the gene matches. Germline V gives CDR1 SGHVS, CDR2 FQNEAQ. The CDR3 totals 14 residues. CDR3 loop: CASSPRLRDRAYTF. CDR3 coding DNA: TGTGCCAGCAGCCCCCGTCTCCGGGACAGAGCTTACACCTTC. Combining the CDR3 with reference TRBV7-8 and TRBJ1-2 gives the whole variable domain GAGVSQSPRYKVAKRGQDVALRCDPISGHVSLFWYQQALGQGPEFLTYFQNEAQLDKSGLPSDRFFAERPEGSVSTLKIQRTQQEDSAVYLCASSPRLRDRAYTFGSGTRLTVV.

The chain uses TRBV2 and TRBJ1-3; D gene uncertain. The V and J ends lost 8 bases and 0 bases respectively, with 14 bases between them. Per the germline V gene, CDR1 is SNHLY and CDR2 is FYNNEI. This CDR3 comprises 15 residues. The CDR3 loop is CASGSRSGSGNTIYF. The CDR3 region has the DNA TGTGCCAGCGGTTCCCGCAGTGGCTCTGGAAACACCATATATTTT. Full variable domain (rest looked up from reference TRBV2 and TRBJ1-3): EPEVTQTPSHQVTQMGQEVILRCVPISNHLYFYWYRQILGQKVEFLVSFYNNEISEKSEIFDDQFSVERPDGSNFTLKIRSTKLEDSAMYFCASGSRSGSGNTIYFGEGSWLTVV.

V usage is TRBV7-7 and J usage is TRBJ1-2, with a tentative D call TRBD1 (6 bases). Germline assignment: CDR1 SSHAT and CDR2 FNYEAQ (reference sequence). The CDR3 length is 12 residues. The CDR3 DNA reads TGTCACCCGCCTCCAGGGGACTATGGCTACACCTTC. This sequence encodes CHPPPGDYGYTF.

This clone showed up just once. The chain has TRBV4-1 and TRBJ2-2; weak D call: TRBD1 (6 bases). V was pared by 4 bases and J by 3 bases, with 9 bases between. This CDR3 has 14 amino acids. CDR1 is MGHRA, CDR2 YSYEKL, per germline. For the CDR3, the DNA is TGCGCCAGCAGCCTTGGACAGTACACCGGGGAGCTGTTTTTT. It yields the protein CASSLGQYTGELFF.

The chain is built from TRBV7-9 and TRBJ1-2, with 9 bases lining up with TRBD1. Germline CDR1 is SEHNR and CDR2 is FQNEAQ (reference sequence). V shed 1 base, J shed 8 bases, and the junction held 5 bases outside the gene matches. The CDR3 loop spans 14 amino acids. This CDR3 reads CASSLDRQGVGYTF. The CDR3 coding sequence is TGTGCCAGCAGCTTAGATAGACAGGGGGTCGGCTACACCTTC.